This T cell receptor beta chain was sequenced for a study of blood T cell repertoires in COVID-19. This clone was seen a single time. The repertoire was sequenced with immunoSEQ multiplex PCR; TCRdb's copy has only in-frame clones and lacks some. The data hold about 120,000 clones, with around 80% observed a single time. Germline CDR1 reads GTSNPN; CDR2 reads SVGIG (reference sequence). The CDR3 spans 15 residues. V lost 1 base and J lost 2, with 12 bases in between. The chain uses TRBV30 and TRBJ1-3; D gene unclear. This TCR was recovered from a middle-aged man with active or convalescent COVID-19. Specimen: peripheral blood. The CDR3 DNA reads TGTGCCTGGAGTGGTAGAACCTTAGCTGGAAACACCATATATTTT. Protein sequence: CAWSGRTLAGNTIYF.